This T cell receptor (beta chain) was identified during a study of shared clonotypes between healthy human individuals. Overall study findings and caveats: Tissues were not sampled, only blood, and their repertoires likely differ.

The germline V gene has CDR1 MDHEN and CDR2 SYDVKM. V shed 6 bases and J 4 bases; nucleotides not matched to a gene: 10. The CDR3 has 16 residues. Measured with immunoSEQ multiplex PCR; TCRdb has only the in-frame clones, and not every one. The table lists some 1 million clones, 65% to 80% of them singletons. In this sample, this clone turned up a few times. Its specificity is not known. V usage is TRBV28 and J usage is TRBJ2-2, with 8 bases fitting TRBD1. Material: memory CD4+ T cells sorted from blood. Noted subset: CD45RA-negative fraction. The receptor was derived from a man aged 18-30 years in good health. CDR3 in DNA: TGTGCCAGCAGGCAGACCGGGACAGGAGGCACCGGGGAGCTGTTTTTT. Protein product: CASRQTGTGGTGELFF. The full variable domain, completed using reference TRBV28 and TRBJ2-2, is DVKVTQSSRYLVKRTGEKVFLECVQDMDHENMFWYRQDPGLGLRLIYFSYDVKMKEKGDIPEGYSVSREKKERFSLILESASTNQTSMYLCASRQTGTGGTGELFFGEGSRLTVL.